This T cell receptor beta chain was documented in a study of regulatory T cells in long-lasting Graves disease. Study at large: Antithyroid drug use was under 3 months in newly diagnosed Graves' patients.

TCR beta libraries were built with iRepertoire HTBI primers and Arm-PCR of CDR3 regions. One entry per CDR3 protein, called by TCRdb with MiXCR from the multiplex PCR reads. The sample records 550,000 or so distinct CDR3 sequences, around 12% being singletons. Time point reported: newly diagnosed GD, antithyroid drugs for less than 3 months. Extracted PBMC RNA gave rise to the TCR library. In its sample, this clonotype was seen a few times. CDR1 is SGDLS and CDR2 is YYNGEE in the germline V gene. The ends were cut back, 0 bases at V and 5 bases at J, with 11 bases in the middle. This CDR3 spans 14 amino acids. These data were also reused for a study on T cells in Graves' hyperthyroidism and ophthalmopathy. From that study: In blood, most of the thyroid clonotypes expanded above 0.001 were also present.

The rearrangement links TRBV9 to TRBJ2-5; D is undetermined. The source is a woman aged 25 to 45 with Graves disease. The source was peripheral blood mononuclear cells (PBMCs), collected at new diagnosis, from a patient treated with antithyroid drugs. CDR3 nucleotides: TGTGCCAGCAGCGTAGGCGGATTCGGGGAGACCCAGTACTTC. As protein: CASSVGGFGETQYF.